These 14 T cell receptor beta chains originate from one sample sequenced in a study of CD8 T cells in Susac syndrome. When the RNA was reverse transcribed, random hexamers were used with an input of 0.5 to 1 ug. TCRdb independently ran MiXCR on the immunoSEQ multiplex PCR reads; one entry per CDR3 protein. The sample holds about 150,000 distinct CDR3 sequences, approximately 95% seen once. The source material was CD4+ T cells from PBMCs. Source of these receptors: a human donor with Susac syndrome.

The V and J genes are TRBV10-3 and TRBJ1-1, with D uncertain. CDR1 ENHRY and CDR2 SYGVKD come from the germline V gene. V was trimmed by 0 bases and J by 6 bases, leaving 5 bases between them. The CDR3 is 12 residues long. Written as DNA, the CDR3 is TGTGCCATCAGTGAGTCGGCCGCTGAAGCTTTCTTT. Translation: CAISESAAEAFF.

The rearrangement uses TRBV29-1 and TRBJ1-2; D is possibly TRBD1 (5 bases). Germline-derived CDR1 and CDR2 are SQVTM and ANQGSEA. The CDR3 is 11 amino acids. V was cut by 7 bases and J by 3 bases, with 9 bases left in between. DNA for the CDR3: TGCAGCGGAGGGGTCGACTATGGCTACACCTTC. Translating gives CSGGVDYGYTF.

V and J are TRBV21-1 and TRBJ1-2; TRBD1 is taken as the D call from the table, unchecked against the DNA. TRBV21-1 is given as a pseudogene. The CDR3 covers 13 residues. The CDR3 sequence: CASSKEPGYGYTF. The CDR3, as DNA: TGTGCCAGCAGCAAAGAGCCAGGGTACGGCTACACCTTC.

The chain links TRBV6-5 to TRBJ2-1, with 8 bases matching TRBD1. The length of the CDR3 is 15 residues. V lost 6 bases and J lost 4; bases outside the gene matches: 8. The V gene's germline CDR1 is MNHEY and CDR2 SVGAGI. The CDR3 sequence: CASRTTGGAYNEQFF. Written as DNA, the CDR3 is TGTGCCAGCAGAACTACAGGGGGTGCGTACAATGAGCAGTTCTTC.

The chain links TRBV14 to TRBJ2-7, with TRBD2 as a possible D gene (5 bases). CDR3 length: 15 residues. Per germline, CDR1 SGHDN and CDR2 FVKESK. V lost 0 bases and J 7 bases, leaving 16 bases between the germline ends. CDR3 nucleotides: TGTGCCAGCAGCCAAGATAATCAGAGAGGGTGGGAGCAGTACTTC. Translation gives CASSQDNQRGWEQYF.

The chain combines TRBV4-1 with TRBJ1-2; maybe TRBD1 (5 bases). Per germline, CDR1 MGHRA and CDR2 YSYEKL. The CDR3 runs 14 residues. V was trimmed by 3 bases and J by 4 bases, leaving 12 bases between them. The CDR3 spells CASSHPGTSYGYTF. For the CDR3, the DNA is TGCGCCAGCAGCCACCCCGGGACCTCCTATGGCTACACCTTC.

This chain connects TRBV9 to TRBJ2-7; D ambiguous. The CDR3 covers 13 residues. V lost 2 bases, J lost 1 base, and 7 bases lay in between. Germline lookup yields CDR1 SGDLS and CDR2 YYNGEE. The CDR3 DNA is TGTGCCAGCAGCGTCAGACCGTCCTACGAGCAGTACTTC. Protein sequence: CASSVRPSYEQYF. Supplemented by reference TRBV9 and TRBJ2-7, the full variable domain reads DSGVTQTPKHLITATGQRVTLRCSPRSGDLSVYWYQQSLDQGLQFLIQYYNGEERAKGNILERFSAQQFPDLHSELNLSSLELGDSALYFCASSVRPSYEQYFGPGTRLTVT.

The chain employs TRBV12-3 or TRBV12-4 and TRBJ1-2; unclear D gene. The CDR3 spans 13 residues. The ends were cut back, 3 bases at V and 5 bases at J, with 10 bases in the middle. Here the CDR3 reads CASSFKQKYGYTF. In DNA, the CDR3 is TGTGCCAGCAGTTTTAAACAGAAATATGGCTACACCTTC.

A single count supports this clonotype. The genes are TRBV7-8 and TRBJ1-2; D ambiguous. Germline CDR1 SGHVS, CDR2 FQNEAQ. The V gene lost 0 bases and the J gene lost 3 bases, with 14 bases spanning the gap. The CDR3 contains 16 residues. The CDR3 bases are TGTGCCAGCAGCTTAGCGAGTACAGCTAATCACTATGGCTACACCTTC. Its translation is CASSLASTANHYGYTF.

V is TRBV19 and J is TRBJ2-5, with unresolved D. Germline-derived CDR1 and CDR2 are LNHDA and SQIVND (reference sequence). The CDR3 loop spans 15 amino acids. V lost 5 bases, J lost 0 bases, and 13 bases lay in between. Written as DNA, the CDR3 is TGTGCCAGTAGTGGCCGCACTACGTACCAAGAGACCCAGTACTTC. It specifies CASSGRTTYQETQYF.

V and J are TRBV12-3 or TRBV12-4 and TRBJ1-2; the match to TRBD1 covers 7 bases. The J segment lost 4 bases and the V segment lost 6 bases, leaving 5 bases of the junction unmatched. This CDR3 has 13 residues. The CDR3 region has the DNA TGTGCCAGCAGCGGGGACAGATTCTATGGCTACACCTTC. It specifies CASSGDRFYGYTF.

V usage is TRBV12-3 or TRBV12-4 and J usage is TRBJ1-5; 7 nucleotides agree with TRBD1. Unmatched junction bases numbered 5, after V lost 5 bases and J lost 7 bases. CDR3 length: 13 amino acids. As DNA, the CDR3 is TGTGCCAGCAGTCTCTCAGGGGGGCAGCCCCAGCATTTT. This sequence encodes CASSLSGGQPQHF.

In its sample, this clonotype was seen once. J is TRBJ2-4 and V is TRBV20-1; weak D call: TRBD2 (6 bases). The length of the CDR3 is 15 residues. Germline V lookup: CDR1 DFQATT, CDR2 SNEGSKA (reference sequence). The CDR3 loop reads CSLSPRGSTKNIQYF. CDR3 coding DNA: TGCAGCCTATCCCCCCGGGGGTCGACCAAAAACATTCAGTACTTC.

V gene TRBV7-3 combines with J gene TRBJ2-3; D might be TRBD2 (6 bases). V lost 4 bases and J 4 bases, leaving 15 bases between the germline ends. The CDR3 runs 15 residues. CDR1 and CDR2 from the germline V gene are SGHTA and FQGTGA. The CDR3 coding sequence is TGTGCCAGCAGCTCCGGCTCTTCGGGGGCAGATACGCAGTATTTT. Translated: CASSSGSSGADTQYF. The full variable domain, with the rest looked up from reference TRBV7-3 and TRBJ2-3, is GAGVSQTPSNKVTEKGKYVELRCDPISGHTALYWYRQSLGQGPEFLIYFQGTGAADDSGLPNDRFFAVRPEGSVSTLKIQRTERGDSAVYLCASSSGSSGADTQYFGPGTRLTVL.